This TCR beta chain was documented in a study of metastatic and nonmetastatic thyroid tumors. Overall study findings and caveats: Benign nodules reportedly had significantly lower TCR beta diversity than malignant thyroid tumors in blood and tumor.

The CDR3 contains 15 residues. Germline V gene lookup returns CDR1 MNHNS and CDR2 SASEGT. V dropped 5 bases and J dropped 4 bases, with 12 bases sitting between them. This clone was observed many times. What it binds is not known. TCRdb recomputed clones from the PCR reads via MiXCR. This table has some 21,000 clones, approximately 30% appearing once. All patients were untreated before thyroid surgery. The sequencing sample was made of tumor tissue. This receptor was identified in a male donor with papillary thyroid cancer or a benign thyroid nodule (not recorded which). Some clones in this sample may be carry-over from other donors' samples. This chain links TRBV6-1 with TRBJ2-6; the D gene is possibly TRBD1 (6 bases). In DNA form, the CDR3 reads TGTGCCAGCAGTCCAGGGGAGTCCGGGGCCAACGTCCTGACTTTC. Translation: CASSPGESGANVLTF.